These T cell receptor beta chains were read from a single sample in a study of blood T cell repertoires in COVID-19. Assay: immunoSEQ multiplex PCR; the TCRdb copy retains only in-frame clones and omits some. The sample lists some 31,000 clones, around 90% seen once, with 0.9% to 1.1% in the top ten. The sequenced sample consisted of peripheral blood. The source is a man in his 70s with active or convalescent COVID-19. The CDR3 runs from the conserved cysteine through the conserved F or W. The D gene is left open where the match is weak.

J: TRBJ2-7
D: .
V: TRBV2
CDR3: CASSVTEGRSEQYF

J: TRBJ1-1
D: TRBD1
V: TRBV28
CDR3: CASSLDRGAFF

J: TRBJ1-4
D: .
V: TRBV6-9
CDR3: CASGSATNEKLFF

J: TRBJ1-6
D: .
V: TRBV6-6
CDR3: CASTFPNSPLHF

J: TRBJ2-3
D: TRBD2
V: TRBV6-2/TRBV6-3
CDR3: CASSYLLGGRVPDTQYF

J: TRBJ1-2
D: .
V: TRBV5-4
CDR3: CASSINNRPRGYTF

J: TRBJ1-1
D: .
V: TRBV28
CDR3: CASRTQGRTEAFF

J: TRBJ2-7
D: TRBD2
V: TRBV7-2
CDR3: CASSLDSGGDYEQYF

J: TRBJ2-7
D: .
V: TRBV28
CDR3: CASSTSRELGRMYF

J: TRBJ1-1
D: .
V: TRBV7-2
CDR3: CASSLASATPEAFF

J: TRBJ1-1
D: TRBD1
V: TRBV7-2
CDR3: CASSPPQGGRRAEAFF

J: TRBJ2-3
D: TRBD2
V: TRBV10-1
CDR3: CASSITSGSGADTQYF

J: TRBJ2-1
D: TRBD1
V: TRBV10-3
CDR3: CAISDVQGARNEQFF

J: TRBJ2-7
D: TRBD1
V: TRBV5-1
CDR3: CASSLQGAEEQYF

J: TRBJ1-1
D: TRBD1
V: TRBV27
CDR3: CASSWTGETEAFF

J: TRBJ1-1
D: TRBD1
V: TRBV18
CDR3: CASSSGTGQNTEAFF

J: TRBJ2-7
D: .
V: TRBV19
CDR3: CASSRQLSSYEQYF

J: TRBJ1-1
D: TRBD1
V: TRBV24-1
CDR3: CATTSGGADVAFF

J: TRBJ2-7
D: .
V: TRBV5-4
CDR3: CASSLVSSVGEQYF

J: TRBJ2-6
D: TRBD1
V: TRBV23-1
CDR3: CASSQTGTGWPEGANVLTF

J: TRBJ1-3
D: .
V: TRBV5-1
CDR3: CASSLGHDVPGNTIYF

J: TRBJ1-2
D: TRBD1
V: TRBV28
CDR3: CAIRTGDYGYTF

J: TRBJ1-1
D: .
V: TRBV21-1
CDR3: CASSKGSRANTEAFF

J: TRBJ1-2
D: .
V: TRBV7-3
CDR3: CASSPRRDYGYTF

J: TRBJ1-2
D: .
V: TRBV2
CDR3: CASSEGPGDGYTF

J: TRBJ2-1
D: TRBD2
V: TRBV5-1
CDR3: CASSHGLAGDNEQFF

J: TRBJ1-1
D: .
V: TRBV29-1
CDR3: CSVVISQGTEAFF

J: TRBJ1-3
D: .
V: TRBV28
CDR3: CASSLLSSGNTIYF

J: TRBJ1-2
D: .
V: TRBV4-3
CDR3: CASSQGFRAHGYTF

J: TRBJ1-6
D: .
V: TRBV6-2/TRBV6-3
CDR3: CASSYSTVYNSPLHF

J: TRBJ2-1
D: TRBD1
V: TRBV4-2
CDR3: CASSQEGQSYNEQFF

J: TRBJ2-3
D: TRBD1
V: TRBV2
CDR3: CASGGQGSDTQYF

J: TRBJ1-2
D: .
V: TRBV2
CDR3: CASSAQVYGYTF

J: TRBJ2-7
D: TRBD2
V: TRBV20-1
CDR3: CSASLLSGRAQEQYF

J: TRBJ2-3
D: .
V: TRBV5-1
CDR3: CASATSPVGGTDTQYF

J: TRBJ1-2
D: .
V: TRBV15
CDR3: CATSRDSGINYGYTF

J: TRBJ2-3
D: TRBD2
V: TRBV7-8
CDR3: CASSSFSGRVGDTQYF

J: TRBJ2-5
D: TRBD2
V: TRBV6-6
CDR3: CTSRTSGTQETQYF

J: TRBJ2-5
D: .
V: TRBV7-9
CDR3: CASTTGIETQYF

J: TRBJ2-1
D: .
V: TRBV24-1
CDR3: CATRASQGYNEQFF

J: TRBJ2-3
D: TRBD2
V: TRBV2
CDR3: CASSPGLAGYLDTQYF

J: TRBJ1-1
D: .
V: TRBV12-3/TRBV12-4
CDR3: CASSSGGKGEAFF

J: TRBJ2-2
D: .
V: TRBV7-2
CDR3: CASSLTHTGELFF

J: TRBJ2-5
D: .
V: TRBV18
CDR3: CASSPGGRETQYF

J: TRBJ1-1
D: .
V: TRBV18
CDR3: CASSPGEGRSTEAFF

J: TRBJ2-3
D: .
V: TRBV24-1
CDR3: CATSDPGRNTDTQYF

J: TRBJ2-1
D: TRBD2
V: TRBV10-2
CDR3: CAGGREGDFNEQFF